What follows describes a single T cell receptor beta chain. The study enrolled healthy HIV-negative adults without recent acute infections or vaccinations as donors. Germline V gene lookup returns CDR1 KGHSH and CDR2 LQKENI. CDR3 size: 15 residues. V was pared by 2 bases and J by 5 bases, with 12 bases between. The sample comes from a study of shared clonotypes between healthy human individuals. Background on the study: With ages of 18 to 49, the donors were a couple of women and a few men.

Profiled with immunoSEQ multiplex PCR; TCRdb holds only in-frame clones, not every one. This table holds approximately 2,300,000 clones, roughly 92% found once. This sequence was found in a man aged 18-30 years in good health. Some clones in this sample may be carry-over from other donors' samples. Sequenced material: naive CD4+ T cells from PBMCs. The subset: CD45RA+ positively selected. This chain joins TRBV18 and TRBJ1-4; D is unresolved. The CDR3 region has the DNA TGTGCCAGCTCACCAAGCGAGTCTTTCAATGAAAAACTGTTTTTT. Translated: CASSPSESFNEKLFF.